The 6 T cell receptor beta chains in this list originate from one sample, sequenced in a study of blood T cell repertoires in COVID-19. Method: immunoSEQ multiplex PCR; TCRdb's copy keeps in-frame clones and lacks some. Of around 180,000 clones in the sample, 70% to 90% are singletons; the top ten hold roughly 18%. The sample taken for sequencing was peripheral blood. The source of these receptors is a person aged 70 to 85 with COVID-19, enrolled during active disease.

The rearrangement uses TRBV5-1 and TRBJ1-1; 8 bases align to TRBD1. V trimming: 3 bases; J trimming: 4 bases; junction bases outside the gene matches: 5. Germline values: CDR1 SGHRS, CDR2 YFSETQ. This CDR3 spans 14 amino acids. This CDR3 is CASSSDRVATEAFF. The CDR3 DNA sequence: TGCGCCAGCAGCTCGGACAGGGTCGCCACTGAAGCTTTCTTT.

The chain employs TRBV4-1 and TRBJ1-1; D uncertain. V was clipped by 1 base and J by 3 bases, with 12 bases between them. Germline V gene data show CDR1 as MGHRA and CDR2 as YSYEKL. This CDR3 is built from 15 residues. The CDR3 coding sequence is TGCGCCAGCAGCCAAGGCGCGGGGTGGCACACTGAAGCTTTCTTT. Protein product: CASSQGAGWHTEAFF.

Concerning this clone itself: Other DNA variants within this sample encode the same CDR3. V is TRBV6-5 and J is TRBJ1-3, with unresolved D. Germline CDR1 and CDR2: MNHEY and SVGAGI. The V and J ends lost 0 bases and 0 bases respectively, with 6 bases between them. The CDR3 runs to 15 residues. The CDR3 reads CASSYSRISGNTIYF. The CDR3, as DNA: TGTGCCAGCAGTTACTCCAGGATCTCTGGAAACACCATATATTTT.

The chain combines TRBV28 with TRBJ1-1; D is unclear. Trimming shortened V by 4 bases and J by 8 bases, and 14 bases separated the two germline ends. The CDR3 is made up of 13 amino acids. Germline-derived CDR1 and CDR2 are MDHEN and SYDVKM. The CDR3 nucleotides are TGTGCCAGCAGTTCGGTCCTAATGTTCGAAGCTTTCTTT. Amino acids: CASSSVLMFEAFF.

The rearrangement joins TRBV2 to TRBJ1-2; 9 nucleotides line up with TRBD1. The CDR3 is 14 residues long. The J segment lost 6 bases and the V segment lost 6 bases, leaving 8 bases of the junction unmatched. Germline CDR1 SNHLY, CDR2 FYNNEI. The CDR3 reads CASRGQGHSDGYTF. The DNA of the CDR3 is TGTGCCAGCAGGGGACAGGGCCACTCTGATGGCTACACCTTC.

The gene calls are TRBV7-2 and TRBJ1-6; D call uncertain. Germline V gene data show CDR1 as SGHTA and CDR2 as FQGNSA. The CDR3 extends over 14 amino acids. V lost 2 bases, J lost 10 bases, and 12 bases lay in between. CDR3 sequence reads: CASSLYSQQSPLHF. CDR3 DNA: TGTGCCAGCAGCTTATACAGCCAACAATCACCCCTCCACTTT.